This TCR beta chain was recovered during a study of shared T cell receptors in the human thymus (dated by TCRdb to the early 2020s). Broadly, across the study: The study examined how the human thymus generates shared, self-reactive T-cell receptor alpha chains.

Library preparation was by the immunoSEQ multiplex PCR assay. This immuneACCESS table, as held by TCRdb, lists in-frame sequences with V and J called but not all clones. Of the missing ones, under half trace to an unresolved V gene in checked studies; the others have no known cause. For this sample the table gives 600,000 or so clones, of which about 89% were detected only once. In total, the top ten clones hold 0.0094% of the sample. V lost 1 base and J lost 9 bases; the stretch between them is 16 bases long. Reading the germline V gene gives CDR1 SGHVS and CDR2 FQNEAQ. Including the terminal cysteine and phenylalanine, the CDR3 comprises 14 residues. Just CDR3 DNA is preserved here, 42 bases in frame from base 1. Worth noting for this clone: No cognate antigen has been identified for it. Per-base quality was not reported, and no clone a single base away is much larger than it.

The same data also contributed to another study, on human thymus T cells. The second study's authors report: Donors were immunologically healthy infants undergoing open corrective cardiac surgery for congenital heart defects in Finland. Thymus tissue was collected as surgical resects that were removed during corrective cardiac surgery. V and J gene segment usage appeared biased in both thymic and peripheral blood repertoires. Highly overlapping thymic TCR repertoires among unrelated individuals were reported in the related research. The study described the TCR alpha and beta repertoires in about eight infant thymus samples and a handful of matching peripheral blood samples. Donor ages ranged from about 6 to 250 days, and the cohort comprised five to seven male and a couple of female infants. Thymocytes were mechanically released from the tissue and were stored as pellets of roughly 9-33 million cells at -70 degrees C. A QIAsymphony instrument was used to extract genomic DNA from frozen cell pellets. The immunoSEQ multiplex PCR assay was used to amplify the TCRB and TCRAD loci from a standardized amount of quality-controlled genomic DNA. The amplicons covered the V(D)J region and were long enough to include the CDR3 and to identify the V and J genes. Through the commercial immunoSEQ service, the amplicons were sequenced on an Illumina platform. Corrections for primer bias and sequencing errors followed previously described methods, while TCRAD and TCRB definitions were based on the IMGT database. immunoSEQ Analyzer 3.0 and VDJTools were used for repertoire analysis, which covered basic statistics, V/J segment usage, diversity estimates, rarefaction and pairwise overlap. Diversity was estimated with Chao1, ChaoE, Efron-Thisted, Shannon and inverse Simpson indices, and also on datasets down-sampled to the smallest sample. Repertoire overlap was assessed by strict matching of CDR3 nucleotide sequence, V gene and J gene, and clustering was done by Jaccard-based multidimensional scaling. On average, roughly 800,000 unique TCRB clonotypes were obtained from thymus samples, compared with 75,000 to 90,000 from blood samples.

The material sequenced was thymocytes. The sequence derives from a boy under two years old with a congenital heart defect. Donor details come from another sample of the same person, matched by shared clones. Recombination connected TRBV7-8 to TRBJ2-7; 6 matching bases give a weak D call of TRBD2. The nucleotide sequence is given as TGTGCCAGCAGCTTAGGCAGTCGGGGGACGTCGCAGTACTTC. Translated, this is CASSLGSRGTSQYF.